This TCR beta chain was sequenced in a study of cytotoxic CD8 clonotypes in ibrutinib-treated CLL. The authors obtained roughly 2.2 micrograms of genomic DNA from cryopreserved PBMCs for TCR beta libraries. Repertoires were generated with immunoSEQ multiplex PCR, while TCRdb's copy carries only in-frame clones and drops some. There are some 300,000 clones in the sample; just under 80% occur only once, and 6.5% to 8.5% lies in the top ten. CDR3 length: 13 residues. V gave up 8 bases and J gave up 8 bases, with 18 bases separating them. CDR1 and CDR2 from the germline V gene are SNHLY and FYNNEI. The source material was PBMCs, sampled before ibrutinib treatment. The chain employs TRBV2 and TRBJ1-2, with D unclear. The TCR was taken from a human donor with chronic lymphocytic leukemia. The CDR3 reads CASQALTGGGYTF. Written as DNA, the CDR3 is TGTGCCAGCCAAGCTTTGACTGGCGGGGGCTACACCTTC.